This note documents a single T cell receptor (beta chain) sequence. The record originates from a study of blood T cell repertoires in COVID-19. This CDR3 has 15 amino acids. Germline lookup yields CDR1 SGDLS and CDR2 YYNGEE. V trimming: 3 bases; J trimming: 4 bases; junction bases outside the gene matches: 5. The repertoire was sequenced with immunoSEQ multiplex PCR; TCRdb's copy has only in-frame clones and lacks some. The sample includes about 64,000 clones, around three quarters of them seen just once. Sequencing input: peripheral blood. This TCR was recovered from a human donor in a cohort sampled during active COVID-19. The chain combines TRBV9 with TRBJ2-3; 10 positions match TRBD2. The CDR3 spells CASSALAGEADTQYF. The CDR3, as DNA: TGTGCCAGCAGCGCGCTAGCGGGGGAGGCAGATACGCAGTATTTT.